This TCR beta chain was retrieved from a study of T cell repertoires in cytomegalovirus infection. Overall study findings and caveats: Frequencies of public TCR beta families were cumulated, and this identified carriers of CMV plus the relevant HLA.

Trimming removed 4 bases at V and 4 bases at J, with 20 bases between. This CDR3 comprises 16 residues. Germline loops: CDR1 MDHEN, CDR2 SYDVKM. TCRdb processed the reads anew with MiXCR; each CDR3 protein has one entry. Here the sample spans tens of thousands of distinct CDR3 sequences, around a fifth being singletons. Remarks on this clonotype: What it recognizes is unknown.

This TCR came from a human donor in good health (CMV status not recorded). Some clones in this sample may be carry-over from other donors' samples. The rearrangement links TRBV28 to TRBJ2-7, with D unclear. The input for sequencing was CD8+ T cells from cultured PBMCs, taken from culture after CMV antigen stimulation. Here the CDR3 reads CASSSPLDRPIYEQYF. In DNA, the CDR3 is TGTGCCAGCAGTTCCCCCTTAGATAGACCGATTTACGAGCAGTACTTC.